This TCR beta chain originates from a study of T cells in localized non-small cell lung cancer. V was clipped by 1 base and J by 2 bases; unmatched bases: 2. This CDR3 has 15 amino acids. CDR1 is LGHNA and CDR2 is YNFKEQ in the germline V gene. The method was immunoSEQ multiplex PCR; TCRdb's version includes in-frame clones alone and lacks a portion of them. Among fewer than 60,000 clones listed, approximately 80% were seen once. Material: peripheral blood, obtained before any cancer treatment. This sequence originates from a female donor aged 60 or older with stage II squamous cell lung carcinoma. The chain couples TRBV4-2 to TRBJ2-7, with 10 positions matching TRBD2. The CDR3 reads CASSQGAGGAYEQYF. DNA of the CDR3: TGTGCCAGCAGCCAAGGAGCGGGGGGGGCCTACGAGCAGTACTTC.